This entry features one T cell receptor beta chain sequence. Antigen specificity is unknown. The data are from a study of OX40 agonist ivuxolimab in advanced cancers. In the study overall: Ivuxolimab was administered intravenously to patients at 0.01 to 10 mg/kg every 2 weeks. Aged roughly 23 to 90 with a mean of about 63 years, they were about 78% male. Two cutaneous melanoma patients and one hepatocellular carcinoma patient, three in all, had partial responses. The study's findings and limits: Compared with CD4+, CD8+ T cells on average had more expanded clones.

Profiling relied on immunoSEQ multiplex PCR, and the TCRdb table lists in-frame clones only, not all of them. The repertoire includes 100,000 to 120,000 clones, approximately 90% of them detected once, and around 0.64% sits in the top ten. The material was CD4+ or CD8+ T cells sorted from blood, obtained in a trial of the OX40 agonist ivuxolimab. This clonotype was sampled from an adult with an advanced solid tumor such as melanoma, head and neck, liver or kidney cancer.

CDR3 residues: CASRTGQGHGYTF. As DNA, the CDR3 is TGTGCCAGCAGAACCGGACAGGGCCATGGCTACACCTTC. The V call is TRBV6-6, the J call TRBJ1-2, with 8 nucleotides matching TRBD1. Germline V gene sequence: CDR1 MNHNY, CDR2 SVGAGI (reference sequence). With 6 bases clipped from V and 6 bases from J, the junction kept 6 bases outside the gene matches. This CDR3 contains 13 residues.